This is a list of T cell receptor beta chains from one sample in a study of blood T cell repertoires in COVID-19. The table came from immunoSEQ multiplex PCR; TCRdb's copy has only in-frame clones and leaves some out. This table has tens of thousands of clones, roughly 80% appearing once. Material for sequencing was peripheral blood. These receptors came from a human donor in a cohort sampled during active COVID-19. The CDR3 runs from the conserved cysteine through the conserved F or W. The D gene is left open where the match is weak. Size tells how often a clone was seen (once, few, many) or the class of an expanded clone, and some rows leave it out.

size	D	V	J	CDR3	DNA
NA	NA	TRBV20-1	TRBJ2-7	CSASPLDRTYEQYF	TGCAGTGCTAGTCCTTTGGACAGAACCTACGAGCAGTACTTC
NA	NA	TRBV5-1	TRBJ1-3	CASSLGPEGGAGNTIYF	TGCGCCAGCAGCTTGGGCCCCGAGGGGGGGGCTGGAAACACCATATATTTT
NA	TRBD1	TRBV2	TRBJ1-2	CASSTSGGPFVYGYTF	TGTGCCAGCAGCACATCAGGGGGCCCGTTTGTGTATGGCTACACCTTC
NA	NA	TRBV6-5	TRBJ2-2	CASSYGRTKNTGELFF	TGTGCCAGCAGTTACGGCAGGACTAAGAACACCGGGGAGCTGTTTTTT
NA	TRBD2	TRBV9	TRBJ2-2	CASSVTGRTGELFF	TGTGCCAGCAGCGTAACCGGGAGGACCGGGGAGCTGTTTTTT
NA	TRBD1	TRBV15	TRBJ2-7	CATSHPPGQGKGEQYF	TGTGCCACCAGCCACCCCCCGGGACAGGGGAAGGGCGAGCAGTACTTC
NA	NA	TRBV6-2/TRBV6-3	TRBJ2-7	CASSYGHAYEQYF	TGTGCCAGCAGTTACGGGCATGCCTACGAGCAGTACTTC
NA	NA	TRBV14	TRBJ2-5	CASSPRLGGWGTQYF	TGTGCCAGCAGCCCCCGGTTAGGGGGATGGGGGACCCAGTACTTC
NA	TRBD1	TRBV5-1	TRBJ2-7	CASSLGQGAYEQYF	TGCGCCAGCAGCTTGGGACAGGGGGCCTACGAGCAGTACTTC
NA	NA	TRBV5-1	TRBJ2-3	CASSLAGVSTDTQYF	TGCGCCAGCAGCTTGGCGGGAGTAAGCACAGATACGCAGTATTTT
NA	NA	TRBV29-1	TRBJ2-5	CSVEELEETQYF	TGCAGCGTTGAAGAACTAGAAGAGACCCAGTACTTC
once	TRBD1	TRBV29-1	TRBJ1-2	CSVWGRGGGNYGYTF	TGCAGCGTCTGGGGGAGAGGGGGCGGCAACTATGGCTACACCTTC
NA	TRBD1	TRBV10-3	TRBJ1-5	CAISDPGQYSNQPQHF	TGTGCCATCAGTGATCCGGGACAGTATAGCAATCAGCCCCAGCATTTT
NA	NA	TRBV18	TRBJ2-7	CASSRERRDYEQYF	TGTGCCAGCTCACGGGAGCGGAGGGACTACGAGCAGTACTTC